This TCR beta chain came from a study of tumor-infiltrating lymphocytes in oesophageal squamous cell carcinoma. TCRdb passed the PCR reads through MiXCR, listing each CDR3 protein once. Counted here are approximately 13,000 distinct CDR3 sequences, about 55% occurring once; the ten biggest clones make up 28%. The CDR3 is 14 residues long. With 2 bases clipped from V and 6 bases from J, the junction kept 1 base outside the gene matches. Germline V gives CDR1 SGHTA, CDR2 FQGNSA. This chain connects TRBV7-2 to TRBJ2-1, with 10 bases that match TRBD1. Input material: esophageal tumor tissue. The receptor was derived from a female donor with esophageal squamous cell carcinoma. The CDR3, as DNA: TGTGCCAGCAGCTTAAGGACAGGGGGCAATGAGCAGTTCTTC. It encodes CASSLRTGGNEQFF.